This T cell receptor beta chain was recovered during a study of CD8 T cells in Susac syndrome. Sequencing of TCR beta was performed on blood CD8+ T cells and on blood CD4+ T cells. TEMRA cells underwent FACS enrichment and CD8+ and CD4+ T cells underwent negative isolation. This CDR3 spans 15 amino acids. J gave up 3 bases and V 0 bases, and 2 bases lay outside the gene matches. CDR1 is LGHNA, CDR2 YSLEER, per germline. Study-level results: No clonal expansion appeared among CD4+ T cells in Susac patients.

As regards this clonotype: As yet, its antigen is unknown.

Random hexamers served to reverse transcribe roughly 0.5 to 1 ug RNA. TCRdb processed the immunoSEQ multiplex PCR reads anew with MiXCR; each CDR3 protein has one entry. Counted here are about 210,000 distinct CDR3 sequences, about 94% occurring once; the ten biggest clones make up 0.15% to 0.2%. The sequence was collected from a human donor with Susac syndrome. The sample comprised CD4+ T cells from PBMCs. This sequence joins TRBV4-3 and TRBJ1-1; 9 positions match TRBD1. DNA for the CDR3: TGCGCCAGCAGCCAAGAGGACAGGGGTCACACTGAAGCTTTCTTT. Protein sequence: CASSQEDRGHTEAFF.